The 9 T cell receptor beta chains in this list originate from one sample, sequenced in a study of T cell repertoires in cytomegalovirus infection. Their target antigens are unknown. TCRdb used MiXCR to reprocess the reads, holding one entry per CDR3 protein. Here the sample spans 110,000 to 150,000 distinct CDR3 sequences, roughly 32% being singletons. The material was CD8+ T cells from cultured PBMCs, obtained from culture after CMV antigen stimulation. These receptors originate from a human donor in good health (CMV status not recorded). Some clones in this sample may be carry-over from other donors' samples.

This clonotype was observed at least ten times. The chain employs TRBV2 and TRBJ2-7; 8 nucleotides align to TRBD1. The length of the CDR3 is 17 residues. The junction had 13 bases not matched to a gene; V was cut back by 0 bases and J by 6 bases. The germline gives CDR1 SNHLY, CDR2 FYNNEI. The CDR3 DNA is TGTGCCAGCAGTGAAGCGCTATGGGGACAGGATTCTGCCGAGCAGTACTTC. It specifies CASSEALWGQDSAEQYF.

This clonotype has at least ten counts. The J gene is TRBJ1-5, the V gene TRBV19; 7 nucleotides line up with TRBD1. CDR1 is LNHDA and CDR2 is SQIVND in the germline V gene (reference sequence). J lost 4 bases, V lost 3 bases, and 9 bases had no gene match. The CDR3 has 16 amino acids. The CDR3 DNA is TGTGCCAGTAGTATCGGAGGGGGCCCAGGGAATCAGCCCCAGCATTTT. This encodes CASSIGGGPGNQPQHF.

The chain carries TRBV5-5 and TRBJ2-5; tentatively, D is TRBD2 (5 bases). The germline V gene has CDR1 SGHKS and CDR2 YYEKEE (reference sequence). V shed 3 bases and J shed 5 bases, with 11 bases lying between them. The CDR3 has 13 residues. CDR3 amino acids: CASSYSGSETQYF. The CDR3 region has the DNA TGTGCCAGCAGCTACTCGGGGTCGGAGACCCAGTACTTC. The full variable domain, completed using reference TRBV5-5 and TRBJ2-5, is DAGVTQSPTHLIKTRGQQVTLRCSPISGHKSVSWYQQVLGQGPQFIFQYYEKEERGRGNFPDRFSARQFPNYSSELNVNALLLGDSALYLCASSYSGSETQYFGPGTRLLVL.

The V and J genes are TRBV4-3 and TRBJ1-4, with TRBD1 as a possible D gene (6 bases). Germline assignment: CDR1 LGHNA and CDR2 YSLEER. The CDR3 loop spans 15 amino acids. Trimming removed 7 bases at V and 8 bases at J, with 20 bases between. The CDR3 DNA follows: TGCGCCAGCATTCCTACGGGGGGCGCAGGAGAAAAACTGTTTTTT. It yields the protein CASIPTGGAGEKLFF.

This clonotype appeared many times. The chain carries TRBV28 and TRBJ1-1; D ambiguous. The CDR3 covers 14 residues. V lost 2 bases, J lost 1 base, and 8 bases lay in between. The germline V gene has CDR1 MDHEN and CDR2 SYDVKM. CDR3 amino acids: CASSLHETNTEAFF. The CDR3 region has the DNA TGTGCCAGCAGTTTACACGAGACGAACACTGAAGCTTTCTTT.

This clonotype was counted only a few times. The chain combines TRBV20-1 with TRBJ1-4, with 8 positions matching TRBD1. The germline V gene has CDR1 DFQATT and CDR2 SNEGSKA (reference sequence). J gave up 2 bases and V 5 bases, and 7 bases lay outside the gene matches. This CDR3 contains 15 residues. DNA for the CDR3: TGCAGTGCTCGTACAGGGGGGGAGACTAATGAAAAACTGTTTTTT. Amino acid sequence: CSARTGGETNEKLFF.

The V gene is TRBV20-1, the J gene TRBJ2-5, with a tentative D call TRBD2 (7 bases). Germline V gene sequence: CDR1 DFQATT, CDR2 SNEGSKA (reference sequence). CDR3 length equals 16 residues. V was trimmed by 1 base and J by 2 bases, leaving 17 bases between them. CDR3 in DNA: TGCAGTGCTAGAGGGTTGGGGGCGGGGGAACAAGAGACCCAGTACTTC. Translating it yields CSARGLGAGEQETQYF.

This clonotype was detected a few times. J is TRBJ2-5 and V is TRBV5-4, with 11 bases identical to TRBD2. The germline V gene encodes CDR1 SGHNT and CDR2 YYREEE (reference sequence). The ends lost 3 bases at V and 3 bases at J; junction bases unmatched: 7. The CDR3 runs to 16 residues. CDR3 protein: CASSSPLAGGEETQYF. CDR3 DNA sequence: TGTGCCAGCAGCTCGCCCCTAGCGGGGGGAGAAGAGACCCAGTACTTC.

CDR3 nucleotide sequence: TGTGCCAGCAGTGATGTTGGGACAGGGCCCCTCCAAGAGACCCAGTACTTC. Amino acid sequence: CASSDVGTGPLQETQYF. J is TRBJ2-5 and V is TRBV2, with 9 bases aligning to TRBD1. Germline assignment: CDR1 SNHLY and CDR2 FYNNEI. After removal of 3 bases from V and 1 base from J, the junction contained 9 bases not matched to a gene. CDR3 size: 17 residues. Based on the CDR3 plus reference TRBV2 and TRBJ2-5, the full variable domain is EPEVTQTPSHQVTQMGQEVILRCVPISNHLYFYWYRQILGQKVEFLVSFYNNEISEKSEIFDDQFSVERPDGSNFTLKIRSTKLEDSAMYFCASSDVGTGPLQETQYFGPGTRLLVL.